This T cell receptor beta chain was observed in a study of OX40 agonist ivuxolimab in advanced cancers. The V gene end was trimmed by 4 bases and the J gene end by 0 bases; junction bases not matched to a gene: 6. Germline V gene data show CDR1 as MDHEN and CDR2 as SYDVKM. The length of the CDR3 is 16 residues. Blood was sampled at baseline, cycle 4 day 1, and cycle 7 day 1. TCRdb's copy holds only in-frame clones and misses some; the assay was immunoSEQ multiplex PCR. The data show approximately 62,000 clones, with approximately 88% seen just once and roughly 5% held by the top ten. The chain links TRBV28 to TRBJ1-5; TRBD1 matches at 7 bases. Sequenced material: CD4+ or CD8+ T cells sorted from blood, taken in a trial of the OX40 agonist ivuxolimab. The sequence came from an adult with an advanced solid tumor such as melanoma, head and neck, liver or kidney cancer. CDR3 in DNA: TGTGCCAGCAGTTCTCTCTACAGGGGTAGCAATCAGCCCCAGCATTTT. This encodes CASSSLYRGSNQPQHF.